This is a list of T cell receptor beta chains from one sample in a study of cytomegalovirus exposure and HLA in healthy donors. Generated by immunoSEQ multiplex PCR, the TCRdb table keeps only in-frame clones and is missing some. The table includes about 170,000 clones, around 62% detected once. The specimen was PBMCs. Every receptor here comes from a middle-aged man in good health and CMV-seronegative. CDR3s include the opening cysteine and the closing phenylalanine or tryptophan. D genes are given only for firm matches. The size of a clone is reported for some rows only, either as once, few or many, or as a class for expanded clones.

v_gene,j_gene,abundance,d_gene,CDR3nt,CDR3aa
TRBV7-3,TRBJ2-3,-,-,TGTGCCAGCAGCTTAACCTACACAGATACGCAGTATTTT,CASSLTYTDTQYF
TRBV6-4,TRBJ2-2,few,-,TGTGCCAGCAAAGAGGGATCGAACACCGGGGAGCTGTTTTTT,CASKEGSNTGELFF
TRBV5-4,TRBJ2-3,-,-,TGTGCCAGCAGCCGCCCGGGGTGGAGCCCGGCTGGCACAGATACGCAGTATTTT,CASSRPGWSPAGTDTQYF
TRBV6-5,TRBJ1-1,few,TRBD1,TGTGCCAGCAGTTACTCAGAGGGGGCGACTGAAGCTTTCTTT,CASSYSEGATEAFF
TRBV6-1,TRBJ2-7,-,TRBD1,TGTGCCAGCAGAGAGGACAGGCTAGCCTACGAGCAGTACTTC,CASREDRLAYEQYF
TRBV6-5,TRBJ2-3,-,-,TGTGCCAGCAGTGAATGGGCTAGCGTAGATACGCAGTATTTT,CASSEWASVDTQYF
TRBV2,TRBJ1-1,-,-,TGTGCCAGCAGCGGTTACACTGAAGCTTTCTTT,CASSGYTEAFF
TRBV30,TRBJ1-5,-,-,TGTGCCTGGAGGGCAGGCGGCAATCAGCCCCAGCATTTT,CAWRAGGNQPQHF
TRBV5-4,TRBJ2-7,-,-,TGTGCCAGCAGCTTGGCCTACTCTGGCTCCTACGAGCAGTACTTC,CASSLAYSGSYEQYF
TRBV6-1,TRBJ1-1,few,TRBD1,TGTGCCAGCAGGAGGACAGGGCCGGTTGAAGCTTTCTTT,CASRRTGPVEAFF
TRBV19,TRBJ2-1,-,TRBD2,TGTGCCAGTAGTAGCCGTGGGGCTAGCGGGATCCATGAGCAGTTCTTC,CASSSRGASGIHEQFF
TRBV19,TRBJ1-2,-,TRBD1,TGTGCCAGTACCGAGGCAGGGGGCGTAGAGGGCTACACCTTC,CASTEAGGVEGYTF
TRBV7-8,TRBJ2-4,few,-,TGTGCCAGCAGCTTAGGACTCCGGGGTAAAAACATTCAGTACTTC,CASSLGLRGKNIQYF
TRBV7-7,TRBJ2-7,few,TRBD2,TGTGCTAGCAGCCCCGGGGCGGGAGGAGGCGAGCAGTACTTC,CASSPGAGGGEQYF
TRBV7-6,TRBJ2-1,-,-,TGTGCCAGCAGCTTAGGTCCCGGACTTTTGTTCAATGAGCAGTTCTTC,CASSLGPGLLFNEQFF
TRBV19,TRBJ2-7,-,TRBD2,TGTGCCAGTAGTACTCAGCGGGAGGGCTACGAGCAGTACTTC,CASSTQREGYEQYF
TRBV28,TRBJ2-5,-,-,TGTGCCAGCAGTCCCTCAGGGGTCGAAGAGACCCAGTACTTC,CASSPSGVEETQYF
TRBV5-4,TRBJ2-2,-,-,TGTGCCAGCAGCTCTCGACAGGCCACCGGGGAGCTGTTTTTT,CASSSRQATGELFF
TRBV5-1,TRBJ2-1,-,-,TGCGCCAGCGGCCGAGGCGAACTCTACAATGAGCAGTTCTTC,CASGRGELYNEQFF
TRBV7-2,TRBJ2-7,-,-,TGTGCCAGCAGCTTATACGCCGGACTGGCCTACGAGCAGTACTTC,CASSLYAGLAYEQYF
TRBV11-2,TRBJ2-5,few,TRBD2,TGTGCCAGCAGCTTAGGGACTAGCGGGAGGGAGACCCAGTACTTC,CASSLGTSGRETQYF
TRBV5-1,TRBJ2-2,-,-,TGCGCCAGCAGCTTGGAATCGGGTACCGGGGAGCTGTTTTTT,CASSLESGTGELFF
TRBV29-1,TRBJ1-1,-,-,TGCAGCGGACAGACCGGGACTGAAGCTTTCTTT,CSGQTGTEAFF
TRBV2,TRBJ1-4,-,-,TGTGCCAGCAGTGAGGCGGGATATGCAACTAATGAAAAACTGTTTTTT,CASSEAGYATNEKLFF
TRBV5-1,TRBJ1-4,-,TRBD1,TGCGCCAGCAGCTACGGGACAGGGGGTAATGAAAAACTGTTTTTT,CASSYGTGGNEKLFF
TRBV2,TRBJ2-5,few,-,TGTGCCAGCAGTGGGCCAGACCAAGAGACCCAGTACTTC,CASSGPDQETQYF
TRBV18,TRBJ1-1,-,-,TGTGCCAGCTCACCTATTGTTGGGGGCGGCGGCACTGAAGCTTTCTTT,CASSPIVGGGGTEAFF
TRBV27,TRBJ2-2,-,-,TGTGCCAGCAGGGAGGACCCCTCGAACACCGGGGAGCTGTTTTTT,CASREDPSNTGELFF
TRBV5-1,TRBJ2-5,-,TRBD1,TGCGCCAGCGGGGACAGGGTCGAGACCCAGTACTTC,CASGDRVETQYF
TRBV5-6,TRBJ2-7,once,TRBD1,TGTGCCAGCAGCTTGGTTGGGACAGCATACTACGAGCAGTACTTC,CASSLVGTAYYEQYF
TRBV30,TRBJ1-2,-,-,TGTGCCTGGAGTGTAGATATAGGGCAGGGGCTATGGTATGGCTACACCTTC,CAWSVDIGQGLWYGYTF
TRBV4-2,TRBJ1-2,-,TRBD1,TGTGCCAGCAGCCAAGAGGGGACAGGGGGCCTCTATGGCTACACCTTC,CASSQEGTGGLYGYTF
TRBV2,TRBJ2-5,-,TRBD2,TGTGCCAGCAGCCTAGCGGGGGGGCCTGGAGAGACCCAGTACTTC,CASSLAGGPGETQYF